This T cell receptor (beta chain) was recovered during a study of T cell changes during pregnancy in multiple sclerosis. TCRdb keeps only in-frame clones here, not all; method: immunoSEQ multiplex PCR. The sample yields 30,000 to 35,000 clones, about 90% seen once. CDR1 is MNHNY, CDR2 SVGAGI, per germline (reference sequence). This CDR3 has 14 residues. V lost 10 bases and J lost 2; bases outside the gene matches: 7. J is TRBJ2-5 and V is TRBV6-6; TRBD2 aligns across 10 bases. The sequenced sample was CD8+ T cells from peripheral blood mononuclear cells, obtained in the third trimester of pregnancy. The sequence was collected from a female donor with multiple sclerosis, enrolled in a pregnancy study. The CDR3 loop is CATLAGGSQETQYF. CDR3 nucleotide sequence: TGTGCCACCTTAGCGGGGGGTTCGCAAGAGACCCAGTACTTC.